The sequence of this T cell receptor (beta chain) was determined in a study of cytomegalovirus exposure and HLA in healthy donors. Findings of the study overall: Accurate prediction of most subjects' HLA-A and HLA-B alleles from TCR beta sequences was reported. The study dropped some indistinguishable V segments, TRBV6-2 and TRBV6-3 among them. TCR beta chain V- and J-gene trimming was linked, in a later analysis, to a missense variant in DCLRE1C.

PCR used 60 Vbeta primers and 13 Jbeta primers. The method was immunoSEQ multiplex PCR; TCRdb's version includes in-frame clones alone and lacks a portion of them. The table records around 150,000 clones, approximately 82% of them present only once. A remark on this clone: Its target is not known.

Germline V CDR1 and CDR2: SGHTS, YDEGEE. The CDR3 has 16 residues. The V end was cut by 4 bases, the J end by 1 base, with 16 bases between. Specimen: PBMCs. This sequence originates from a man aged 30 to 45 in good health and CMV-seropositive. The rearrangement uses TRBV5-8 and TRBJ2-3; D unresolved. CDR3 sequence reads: CASSTRVLEGTDTQYF. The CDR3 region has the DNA TGTGCCAGCAGCACCCGGGTCCTAGAAGGCACAGATACGCAGTATTTT.